This T cell receptor beta chain was retrieved from a study of OX40 agonist ivuxolimab in advanced cancers. TCRdb keeps only in-frame clones here, not all; method: immunoSEQ multiplex PCR. The data contain 98,000 or so clones, 91% of them seen just once; the ten biggest clones take up roughly 0.66%. A note on this clone: The junction departs from the called germline gene at one end, perhaps through a read error. The sample has other DNA sequences that encode this CDR3 too.

Blood specimens came from baseline, cycle 4 day 1, and cycle 7 day 1. This CDR3 has 13 residues. The V gene's germline CDR1 is MNHNS and CDR2 SASEGT. Sequenced material: CD4+ or CD8+ T cells sorted from blood, taken in a trial of the OX40 agonist ivuxolimab. This chain joins TRBV6-1 and TRBJ1-2; D perhaps matches TRBD1 (6 bases). The sequence derives from an adult with an advanced solid tumor such as melanoma, head and neck, liver or kidney cancer. The CDR3 coding sequence is TGTGCCAGCAGTCACAGGGATAACTACGGCTACACCTTC. It yields the protein CASSHRDNYGYTF.